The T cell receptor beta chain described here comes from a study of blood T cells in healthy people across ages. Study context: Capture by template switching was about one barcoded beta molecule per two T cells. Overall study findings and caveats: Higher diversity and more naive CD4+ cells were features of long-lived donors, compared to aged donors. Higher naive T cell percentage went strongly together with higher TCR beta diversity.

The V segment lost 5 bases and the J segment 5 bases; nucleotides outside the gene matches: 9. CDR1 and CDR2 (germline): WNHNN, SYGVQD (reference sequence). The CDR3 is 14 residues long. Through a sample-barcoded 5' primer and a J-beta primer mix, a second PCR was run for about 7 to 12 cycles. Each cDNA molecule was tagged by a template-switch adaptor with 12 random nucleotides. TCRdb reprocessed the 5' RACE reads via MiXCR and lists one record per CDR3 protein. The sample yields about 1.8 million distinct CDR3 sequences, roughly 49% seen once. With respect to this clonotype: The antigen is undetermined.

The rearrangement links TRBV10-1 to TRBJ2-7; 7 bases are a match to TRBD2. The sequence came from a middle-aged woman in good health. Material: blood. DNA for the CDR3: TGCGCCAGCAGTTCCGGGACTACCCTCAACGAGCAGTACTTC. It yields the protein CASSSGTTLNEQYF.